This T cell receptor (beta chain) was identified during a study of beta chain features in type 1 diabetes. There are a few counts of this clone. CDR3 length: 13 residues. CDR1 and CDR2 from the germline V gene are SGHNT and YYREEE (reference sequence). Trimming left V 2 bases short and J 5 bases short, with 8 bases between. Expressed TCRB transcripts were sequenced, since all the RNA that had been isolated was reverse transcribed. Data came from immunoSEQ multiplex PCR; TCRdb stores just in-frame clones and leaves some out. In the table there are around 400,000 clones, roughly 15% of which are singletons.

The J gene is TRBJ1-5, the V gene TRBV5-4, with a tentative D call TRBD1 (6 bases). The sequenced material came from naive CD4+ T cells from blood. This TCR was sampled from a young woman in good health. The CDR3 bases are TGTGCCAGCAGCTTAGGGGGGGATCAGCCCCAGCATTTT. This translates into CASSLGGDQPQHF.